Sequencing of this TCR beta chain was carried out in a study of response to subunit inactivated influenza vaccine (dated by TCRdb to 2016 to 2019). At the level of the whole study: Deep quantitative T cell receptor repertoire profiling was used in the study to track responses to a trivalent subunit inactivated influenza vaccine.

A note on this clonotype: What this receptor recognizes is not known. Nothing much larger sits one base from this clone, and base qualities are not available.

From V the trimming removes 10 bases and from J it removes 7 bases, while the gene matches leave 18 bases of the junction unaccounted for. CDR1 is given as ENHRY and CDR2 as SYGVKD, both from the germline V gene. Including cysteine and phenylalanine, the CDR3 has 15 amino acids. The retained sequence is limited to the CDR3, 45 bases, with the frame set at the first base. Receptors were amplified or captured by RT-PCR. Sequencing used an Illumina HiSeq 2500. Clones were called with MiXCR by TCRdb after fastp trimmed the public reads at Q25, and only in-frame beta chains were retained. Identical CDR3 proteins give one entry, which carries the most common genes and DNA. The sample table holds over 800,000 distinct CDR3 sequences, of which about 20% were seen once. About 9.4% of the sample lies in the top ten. Study-level results and caveats: According to the authors, only a limited number of new T cells may be recruited by each seasonal influenza vaccination.

The sequences come from PBMCs from blood, collected about 5 days after vaccination. The sequence is built from TRBV10-3 and TRBJ2-7; TRBD2 aligns with 8 central bases. The sequence was obtained from a man in his fifties or sixties who received an inactivated influenza vaccine. Donor details come from another sample of the same person, matched by shared clones. The DNA sequence reads TGTGCCACCAATAGTCAGCGGGAGAGATCAGGGGAGCAGTACTTC. The resulting protein is CATNSQRERSGEQYF.